The 13 T cell receptor beta chains in this list originate from one sample, sequenced in a study of T cell changes during pregnancy in multiple sclerosis. The method was immunoSEQ multiplex PCR; TCRdb's version includes in-frame clones alone and lacks a portion of them. Of tens of thousands of clones in the sample, 92% are singletons; the top ten hold about 1.5%. Sequenced here: peripheral blood, sampled in the first trimester of pregnancy. These receptors were taken from a female donor in good health, enrolled as a control in a pregnancy study.

The chain is built from TRBV18 and TRBJ2-1; D unclear. Germline assignment: CDR1 KGHSH and CDR2 LQKENI. The CDR3 sequence is 17 residues long. With 9 bases removed from V and 0 bases from J, the gap between germline ends came to 21 bases. CDR3 amino acids: CASLDPWASSSYNEQFF. For the CDR3, the DNA is TGTGCCAGTCTTGACCCTTGGGCTTCGAGCTCCTACAATGAGCAGTTCTTC.

J is TRBJ2-6 and V is TRBV27, with D maybe TRBD2 (5 bases). Germline assignment: CDR1 MNHEY and CDR2 SMNVEV (reference sequence). Trimming took off 4 bases at V and 3 bases at J, with 7 bases between the two ends. This CDR3 has 14 residues. CDR3 in amino acids: CASSSRVGANVLTF. DNA of the CDR3: TGTGCCAGCAGTTCGAGGGTTGGGGCCAACGTCCTGACTTTC.

The J gene is TRBJ1-2, the V gene TRBV10-3, with D possibly matching TRBD1 (6 bases). The CDR3 runs 14 residues. Germline V gene data show CDR1 as ENHRY and CDR2 as SYGVKD. V was clipped by 6 bases and J by 3 bases, with 14 bases between them. The CDR3 loop reads CAIRLQGADYGYTF. For the CDR3, the DNA is TGTGCCATCAGGTTACAGGGCGCCGACTATGGCTACACCTTC.

CDR3 bases: TGTGCCAGCAGCCAGACTAGCGGTGCCTACAATGAGCAGTTCTTC. Translated, it gives CASSQTSGAYNEQFF. This sequence joins TRBV5-4 and TRBJ2-1; 9 nucleotides align to TRBD2. V dropped 4 bases and J dropped 2; count of bases not matched to a gene: 4. Germline V CDR1 and CDR2: SGHNT, YYREEE (reference sequence). The CDR3 runs to 15 residues.

The rearrangement joins TRBV2 to TRBJ2-5, with TRBD1 identical over 8 bases. The V gene end was trimmed by 2 bases and the J gene end by 8 bases; junction bases not matched to a gene: 7. This CDR3 has 14 residues. The germline V gene has CDR1 SNHLY and CDR2 FYNNEI. CDR3 sequence reads: CASSEKGQGYTQYF. CDR3 nucleotide sequence: TGTGCCAGCAGTGAAAAAGGACAGGGATATACCCAGTACTTC. The entire variable domain, with the rest obtained from reference TRBV2 and TRBJ2-5, is as follows: EPEVTQTPSHQVTQMGQEVILRCVPISNHLYFYWYRQILGQKVEFLVSFYNNEISEKSEIFDDQFSVERPDGSNFTLKIRSTKLEDSAMYFCASSEKGQGYTQYFGPGTRLLVL.

The chain carries TRBV4-1 and TRBJ2-1, with TRBD2 identical over 7 bases. V trimming: 4 bases; J trimming: 7 bases; junction bases outside the gene matches: 13. This CDR3 comprises 16 residues. The germline V gene has CDR1 MGHRA and CDR2 YSYEKL. As DNA, the CDR3 is TGCGCCAGCAGCCCCGTACCCCGTGGGGAGGGAAATGAGCAGTTCTTC. Protein: CASSPVPRGEGNEQFF.

V gene TRBV29-1 combines with J gene TRBJ1-2; D is unclear. CDR1 SQVTM and CDR2 ANQGSEA come from the germline V gene. The ends were cut back, 1 base at V and 4 bases at J, with 16 bases in the middle. The CDR3 runs 15 residues. CDR3 loop: CSVEASPGSFYGYTF. As DNA, the CDR3 is TGCAGCGTTGAAGCTTCCCCCGGGTCTTTCTATGGCTACACCTTC.

J is TRBJ2-3 and V is TRBV7-9; no clear D gene. The length of the CDR3 is 14 residues. The V end was cut by 1 base, the J end by 1 base, with 6 bases between. The germline CDR1 and CDR2 sequences are SEHNR and FQNEAQ (reference sequence). CDR3 DNA sequence: TGTGCCAGCAGCTTAGATCGAGGCACAGATACGCAGTATTTT. This sequence encodes CASSLDRGTDTQYF.

This sequence joins TRBV7-9 and TRBJ2-1, with TRBD2 identical over 11 bases. This CDR3 is 15 amino acids long. Germline assignment: CDR1 SEHNR and CDR2 FQNEAQ (reference sequence). V was clipped by 4 bases and J by 8 bases; unmatched bases: 7. The CDR3 coding sequence is TGTGCCAGCAGCTCCCTAGCGGGAGGATTGTATGAGCAGTTCTTC. Translation gives CASSSLAGGLYEQFF.

The chain has TRBV5-1 and TRBJ2-1, with 12 positions matching TRBD2. The CDR3 is 15 amino acids. CDR1 is SGHRS, CDR2 YFSETQ, per germline. V dropped 4 bases and J dropped 7; count of bases not matched to a gene: 6. This chain's CDR3 is CASSPGLAGFNEQFF. CDR3 nucleotides: TGCGCCAGCAGCCCGGGACTAGCGGGTTTTAATGAGCAGTTCTTC.

V gene TRBV10-2 combines with J gene TRBJ2-2; weak D call: TRBD2 (5 bases). Germline CDR1 reads WSHSY; CDR2 reads SAAADI. V dropped 5 bases and J dropped 7 bases, with 11 bases sitting between them. The CDR3 has 13 residues. This chain's CDR3 is CASSFIGGGELFF. CDR3 nucleotides: TGCGCCAGCAGTTTTATAGGAGGCGGGGAGCTGTTTTTT.

The chain carries TRBV5-4 and TRBJ2-3; TRBD2 is a possible D gene (6 bases). The germline V gene encodes CDR1 SGHNT and CDR2 YYREEE (reference sequence). CDR3 length: 15 residues. V was shortened by 3 bases and J by 0 bases, with 11 bases between the two germline ends. Here the CDR3 DNA reads TGTGCCAGCAGCTCCAAGGAGGGGAGCACAGATACGCAGTATTTT. Translated, it gives CASSSKEGSTDTQYF.

The V and J genes are TRBV6-6 and TRBJ2-7, with TRBD1 identical over 9 bases. Germline V gene lookup returns CDR1 MNHNY and CDR2 SVGAGI (reference sequence). V gave up 1 base and J gave up 6 bases; unmatched junction bases: 10. The CDR3 is 16 amino acids. The CDR3 is CASSYFGTGSSGEQYF. DNA of the CDR3: TGTGCCAGCAGTTACTTCGGGACAGGGTCGTCGGGCGAGCAGTACTTC.